The rows below give T cell receptor beta chains drawn from one sample of a study of T cells in Graves' hyperthyroidism and ophthalmopathy. TCRdb recomputed calls from the multiplex PCR reads with MiXCR, one row per CDR3 protein. The sample yields 450,000 to 700,000 distinct CDR3 sequences, 46% seen once. The sample was peripheral blood or thyroid tissue (not recorded which). The receptors stem from an adult woman with Graves' disease, either hyperthyroidism or ophthalmopathy (not recorded which). Each CDR3 is given with its conserved first and last residue. D genes are given only for firm matches. Part of the rows lack a size; the others show once, few, many or a class for expanded clones.

TRBJ1-1 . TRBV20-1 TRBD1 CSASGHTKTGLDTEAFF TGCAGTGCAAGCGGACATACGAAGACAGGGTTGGACACTGAAGCTTTCTTT
TRBJ1-5 . TRBV15 . CATSSLGGVSNQPQHF TGTGCCACCAGCAGCTTGGGTGGGGTGAGCAATCAGCCCCAGCATTTT
TRBJ1-6 many TRBV20-1 . CSARGPAAGNSPLHF TGCAGTGCTAGAGGGCCCGCCGCGGGGAATTCACCCCTCCACTTT
TRBJ1-5 . TRBV9 TRBD1 CASSSRPGTGGPQPQHF TGTGCCAGCAGCTCCCGCCCCGGGACAGGGGGTCCTCAGCCCCAGCATTTT
TRBJ2-7 few TRBV11-2 TRBD1 CASSRGQGLYEQYF TGTGCCAGCAGCCGGGGACAGGGCCTATACGAGCAGTACTTC
TRBJ1-1 many TRBV11-2 TRBD1 CASSVRGRDTEAFF TGTGCCAGCAGCGTCAGGGGGCGGGACACTGAAGCTTTCTTT
TRBJ1-5 few TRBV12-3/TRBV12-4 . CASSLPGDPSNQPQHF TGTGCCAGCAGTTTGCCAGGGGACCCTAGCAATCAGCCCCAGCATTTT
TRBJ2-1 . TRBV20-1 . CSVHASSVSNEQFF TGCAGTGTACATGCCTCCTCCGTCAGCAATGAGCAGTTCTTC
TRBJ2-7 many TRBV7-9 . CASTGTNLYEQYF TGTGCCAGCACCGGGACAAATCTCTACGAGCAGTACTTC
TRBJ1-3 . TRBV15 . CATSLSRGSGNTIYF TGTGCCACCAGCCTCTCAAGGGGCTCTGGAAACACCATATATTTT
TRBJ2-5 . TRBV20-1 . CSASGGTQYF TGCAGTGCTAGTGGGGGGACTCAGTACTTC
TRBJ2-5 few TRBV20-1 . CSARVTLETQYF TGCAGTGCTAGAGTGACGTTGGAGACCCAGTACTTC
TRBJ2-6 . TRBV2 . CATSDSRRVSGANVLTF TGTGCCACCAGTGATTCTCGTCGGGTCTCTGGGGCCAACGTCCTGACTTTC
TRBJ1-1 many TRBV11-2 . CASSLTDYTEAFF TGTGCCAGCAGCTTAACAGACTACACTGAAGCTTTCTTT
TRBJ2-7 . TRBV7-2 TRBD2 CASSRGGWGELYF TGTGCCAGCAGCCGGGGGGGCTGGGGGGAGCTGTACTTC
TRBJ2-7 . TRBV25-1 . CASSDPQGSYEQYF TGTGCCAGCAGTGACCCTCAGGGTTCCTACGAGCAGTACTTC
TRBJ1-5 . TRBV12-3/TRBV12-4 . CASSPRDAMQPQHF TGTGCCAGCAGTCCACGGGACGCGATGCAGCCCCAGCATTTT
TRBJ2-7 many TRBV7-6 . CASSSPGGTSYEQYF TGTGCCAGCAGCTCCCCTGGCGGGACCTCCTACGAGCAGTACTTC
TRBJ1-1 many TRBV20-1 TRBD1 CSAIWDRGPEAFF TGCAGTGCTATATGGGACAGGGGCCCTGAAGCTTTCTTT
TRBJ2-7 many TRBV20-1 . CSASRTEYEQYF TGCAGTGCTAGCCGGACAGAGTACGAGCAGTACTTC
TRBJ2-5 . TRBV6-1 . CASSEQKGMMETQYF TGTGCCAGCAGTGAACAAAAGGGGATGATGGAGACCCAGTACTTC
TRBJ1-4 . TRBV7-2 TRBD1 CASSRNRGATNEKLFF TGTGCCAGCAGCCGTAACAGGGGCGCGACTAATGAAAAACTGTTTTTT
TRBJ2-7 . TRBV28 TRBD1 CATETGGEQYF TGTGCCACCGAAACAGGGGGCGAGCAGTACTTC
TRBJ2-2 many TRBV15 TRBD2 CATSRVGASGGLNTGELFF TGTGCCACCAGCAGAGTGGGCGCTAGCGGGGGCTTGAACACCGGGGAGCTGTTTTTT
TRBJ2-3 . TRBV7-3 . CASSLKTDTDTQYF TGTGCCAGCAGCTTAAAGACGGACACAGATACGCAGTATTTT
TRBJ1-6 . TRBV20-1 . CSARLPQSPLHF TGCAGTGCTCGGCTTCCACAGTCACCCCTCCACTTT
TRBJ2-6 many TRBV15 . CATSSGTSGANVLTF TGTGCCACCAGCTCCGGAACTTCTGGGGCCAACGTCCTGACTTTC
TRBJ2-7 . TRBV19 TRBD1 CASSIQGQGYYEQYF TGTGCCAGTAGTATCCAAGGACAGGGGTACTACGAGCAGTACTTC
TRBJ1-2 many TRBV10-2 . CASSEPWRGQANYGYTF TGCGCCAGCAGTGAACCATGGAGGGGACAAGCTAACTATGGCTACACCTTC
TRBJ1-2 . TRBV27 TRBD1 CASSTGTGGAYNYGYTF TGTGCCAGCAGCACCGGGACAGGGGGCGCGTATAACTATGGCTACACCTTC
TRBJ1-2 . TRBV9 TRBD1 CASSRTGGGYTF TGTGCCAGCAGCCGCACAGGGGGTGGCTACACCTTC
TRBJ2-6 . TRBV6-5 TRBD1 CASSSTGGAPGANVLTF TGTGCCAGCAGTTCGACAGGGGGGGCGCCTGGGGCCAACGTCCTGACTTTC
TRBJ2-5 . TRBV2 TRBD2 CASSEAGLAGGETQYF TGTGCCAGCAGTGAAGCGGGACTAGCGGGAGGAGAGACCCAGTACTTC
TRBJ1-1 . TRBV6-6 . CASSYSGGAFF TGTGCCAGCAGTTACTCGGGTGGGGCTTTCTTT
TRBJ1-1 . TRBV20-1 TRBD1 CSARASGTDNTEAFF TGCAGTGCTAGAGCCTCTGGGACAGACAACACTGAAGCTTTCTTT
TRBJ2-7 many TRBV28 . CASRTFGGGEQYF TGTGCCAGCAGGACCTTTGGAGGGGGCGAGCAGTACTTC